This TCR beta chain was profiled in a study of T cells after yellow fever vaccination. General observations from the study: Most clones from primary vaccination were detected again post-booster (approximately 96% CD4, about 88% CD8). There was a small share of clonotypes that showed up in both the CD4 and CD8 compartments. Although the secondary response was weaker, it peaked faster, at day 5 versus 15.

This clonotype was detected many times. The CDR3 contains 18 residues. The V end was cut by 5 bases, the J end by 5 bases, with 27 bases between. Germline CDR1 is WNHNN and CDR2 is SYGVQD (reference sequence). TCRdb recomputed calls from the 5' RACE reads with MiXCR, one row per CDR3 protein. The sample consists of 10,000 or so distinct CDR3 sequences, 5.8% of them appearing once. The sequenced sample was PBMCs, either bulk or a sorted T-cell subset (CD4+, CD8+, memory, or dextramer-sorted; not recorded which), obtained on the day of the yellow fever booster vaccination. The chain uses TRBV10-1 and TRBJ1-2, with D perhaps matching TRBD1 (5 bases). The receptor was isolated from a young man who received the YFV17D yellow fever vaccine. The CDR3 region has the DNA TGCGCCAGCAGTATCAAGAGGCAGAACGGGGGATCCCGTTATGGCTACACCTTC. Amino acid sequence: CASSIKRQNGGSRYGYTF.